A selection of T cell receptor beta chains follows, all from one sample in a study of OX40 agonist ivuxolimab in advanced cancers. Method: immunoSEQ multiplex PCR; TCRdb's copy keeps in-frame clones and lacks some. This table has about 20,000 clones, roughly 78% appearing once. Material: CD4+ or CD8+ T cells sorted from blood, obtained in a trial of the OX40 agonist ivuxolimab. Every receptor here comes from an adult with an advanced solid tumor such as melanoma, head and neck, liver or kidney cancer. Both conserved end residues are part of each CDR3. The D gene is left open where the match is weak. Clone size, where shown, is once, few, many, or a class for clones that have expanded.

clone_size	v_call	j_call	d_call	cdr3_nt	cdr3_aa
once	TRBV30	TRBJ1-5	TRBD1	TGTGCCTGGAGGGACCCCACAGGGGGTGATCAGCCCCAGCATTTT	CAWRDPTGGDQPQHF
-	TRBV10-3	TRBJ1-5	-	TGTGCCATCAGTGATTCAATAGGGGGTGAACAGCCCCAGCATTTT	CAISDSIGGEQPQHF
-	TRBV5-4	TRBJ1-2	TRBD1	TGTGCCAGCAGCAGCGGGACAGCTAACTATGGCTACACCTTC	CASSSGTANYGYTF
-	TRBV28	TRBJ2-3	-	TGTGCCAGCAGTTTCGCGGGAGTGGGGGCTTCGGGCACAGATACGCAGTATTTT	CASSFAGVGASGTDTQYF
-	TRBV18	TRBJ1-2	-	TGTGCCAGCTTATCCGGGGAGCAGGGGCCGGATGGCTACACCTTC	CASLSGEQGPDGYTF
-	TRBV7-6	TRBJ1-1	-	TGTGCCGGGTCGTGGAACACTGAAGCTTTCTTT	CAGSWNTEAFF
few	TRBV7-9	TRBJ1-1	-	TGTGCCAGTAAACAGGGACCTGAAGCTTTCTTT	CASKQGPEAFF
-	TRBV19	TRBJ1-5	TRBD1	TGTGCCAGTAGTCACACAACAGGGGGCAGGCAGCCCCAGCATTTT	CASSHTTGGRQPQHF
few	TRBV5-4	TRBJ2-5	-	TGTGCCAGCAGCCCCGGGACGGACGGGACTCAAGAGACCCAGTACTTC	CASSPGTDGTQETQYF
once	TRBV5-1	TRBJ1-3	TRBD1	TGCGCCAGCAGCGAGGGACAGGGGGCTGGAAACACCATATATTTT	CASSEGQGAGNTIYF
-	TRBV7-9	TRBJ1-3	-	TGTGCCAGCAGCTTACAGGGCCTCTCTGGAAACACCATATATTTT	CASSLQGLSGNTIYF
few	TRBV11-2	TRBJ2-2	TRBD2	TGTGCCAGCAGCCCTAGCGGGGGTTTACTGTTTTTT	CASSPSGGLLFF
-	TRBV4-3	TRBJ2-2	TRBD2	TGCGCCAGCAGCCAAGGATTCTCGGGGGGAGTAACCGGGGAGCTGTTTTTT	CASSQGFSGGVTGELFF
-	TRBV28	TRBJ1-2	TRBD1	TGTGCCAGCAGTGGCCGGGCAGGGGGCATCGGCTATGGCTACACCTTC	CASSGRAGGIGYGYTF
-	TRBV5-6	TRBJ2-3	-	TGTGCCAGCAGCTGGACTGGCCACCTCACAGATACGCAGTATTTT	CASSWTGHLTDTQYF
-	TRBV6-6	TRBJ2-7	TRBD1	TGTGCCAGCAGCGGACAGGGGAGCTCCTACGAGCAGTACTTC	CASSGQGSSYEQYF
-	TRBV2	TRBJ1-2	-	TGTGCCAGCGAAGGGGATGGCTACACCTTC	CASEGDGYTF
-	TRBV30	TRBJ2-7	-	TGTGCCTGGAGCCACGGTGGTCGGGGAATCTACGAGCAGTACTTC	CAWSHGGRGIYEQYF
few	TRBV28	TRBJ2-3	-	TGTGCCAGCAGTTCGAACAGGGAAATGACAGATACGCAGTATTTT	CASSSNREMTDTQYF
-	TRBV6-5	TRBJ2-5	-	TGTGCCAGCACCGCCAGGGACACAGGCCAAGAGACCCAGTACTTC	CASTARDTGQETQYF
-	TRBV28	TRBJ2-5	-	TGTGCCAGCAGTTTATTTAAGGGATGGGTCCAGGTGGACCAAGAGACCCAGTACTTC	CASSLFKGWVQVDQETQYF
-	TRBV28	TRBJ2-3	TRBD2	TGTGCCAGCAGGGTAGCGGGATCCTTCCCAGATACGCAGTATTTT	CASRVAGSFPDTQYF
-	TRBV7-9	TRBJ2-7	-	TGTGCCAGCAGCTTATATGCTGGCCAGTCCTACGAGCAGTACTTC	CASSLYAGQSYEQYF
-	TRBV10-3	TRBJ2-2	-	TGTGCCACCCTTAACACCGGGGAGCTGTTTTTT	CATLNTGELFF
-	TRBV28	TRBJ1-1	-	TGTGCCAGCAGGGCCTGGACAGAGAACACTGAAGCTTTCTTT	CASRAWTENTEAFF
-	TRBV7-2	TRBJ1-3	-	TGTGCCAGCAGCGAGTGGGGGGCTGGAAACACCATATATTTT	CASSEWGAGNTIYF
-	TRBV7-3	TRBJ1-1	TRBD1	TGTGCCAGCAGTCCCGGGACAGGGGGTACTGAAGCTTTCTTT	CASSPGTGGTEAFF
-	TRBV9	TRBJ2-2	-	TGTGCCAGCAGCGTCTCTATCACCGGGGAGCTGTTTTTT	CASSVSITGELFF
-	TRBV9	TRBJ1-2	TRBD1	TGTGCCAGCAGCGTCCCTGGGACAGGGGAACTCTATGGCTACACCTTC	CASSVPGTGELYGYTF
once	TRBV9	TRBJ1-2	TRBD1	TGTGCCAGCATGGGCCCCGGGGACAGGGGTACCTATGGCTACACCTTC	CASMGPGDRGTYGYTF
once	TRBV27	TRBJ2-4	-	TGTGCCAGCAGTTTCGGGGACGGAGCCAAAAACATTCAGTACTTC	CASSFGDGAKNIQYF